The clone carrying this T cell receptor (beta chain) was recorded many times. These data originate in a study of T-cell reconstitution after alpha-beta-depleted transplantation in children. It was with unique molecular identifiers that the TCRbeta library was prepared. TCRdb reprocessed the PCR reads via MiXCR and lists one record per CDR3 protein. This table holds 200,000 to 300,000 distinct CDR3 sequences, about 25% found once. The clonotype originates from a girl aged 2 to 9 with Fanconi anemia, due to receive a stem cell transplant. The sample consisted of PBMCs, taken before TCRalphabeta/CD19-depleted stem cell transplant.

CDR3 loop: CSVLAGAGDEQFF. The CDR3 nucleotides read TGCAGCGTTTTGGCAGGGGCTGGGGATGAGCAGTTCTTC. The chain carries TRBV29-1 and TRBJ2-1, with D possibly matching TRBD1 (6 bases). CDR3 length equals 13 residues. Germline loops: CDR1 SQVTM, CDR2 ANQGSEA. Trimming left V 5 bases short and J 8 bases short, with 16 bases between.